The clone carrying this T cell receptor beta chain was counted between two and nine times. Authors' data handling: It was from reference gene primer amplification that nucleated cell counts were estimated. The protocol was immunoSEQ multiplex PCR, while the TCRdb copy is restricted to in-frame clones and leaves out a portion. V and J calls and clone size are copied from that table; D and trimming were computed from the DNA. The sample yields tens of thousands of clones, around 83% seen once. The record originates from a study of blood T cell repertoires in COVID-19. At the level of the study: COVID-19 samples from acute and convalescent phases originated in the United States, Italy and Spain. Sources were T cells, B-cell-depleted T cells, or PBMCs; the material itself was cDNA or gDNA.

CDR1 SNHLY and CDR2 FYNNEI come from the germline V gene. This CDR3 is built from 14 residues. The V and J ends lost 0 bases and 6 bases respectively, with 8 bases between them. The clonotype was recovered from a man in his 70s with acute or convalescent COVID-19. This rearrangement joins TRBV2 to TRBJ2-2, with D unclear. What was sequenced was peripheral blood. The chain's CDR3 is CASSEAIRSGELFF. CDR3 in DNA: TGTGCCAGCAGTGAAGCAATCCGGTCCGGGGAGCTGTTTTTT.